Listed here is a single T cell receptor beta chain. As yet, its antigen is unknown. Germline V CDR1 and CDR2: LGHNA, YNFKEQ. The CDR3 runs to 15 residues. V was shortened by 2 bases and J by 5 bases, with 13 bases between the two germline ends. The sample comes from a study of T cell responses to AZD1222 COVID-19 vaccine. General study points: Spike-specific TCR breadth and depth were elevated following two AZD1222 doses.

Sequenced by immunoSEQ multiplex PCR; TCRdb stores in-frame clones only, minus some. Of around 200,000 clones listed, 80% to 95% are singletons. The specimen comprised peripheral blood, sampled 28 days after the second dose of the MenACWY control vaccine. This receptor was identified in an adult who received the MenACWY meningococcal vaccine as a control. The V and J genes are TRBV4-2 and TRBJ2-1; D gene unclear. This CDR3 reads CASSQSPSPDNEQFF. DNA of the CDR3: TGTGCCAGCAGCCAATCCCCCTCCCCGGACAATGAGCAGTTCTTC.